This is a list of T cell receptor beta chains from one sample in a study of multiple sclerosis patients with progressive multifocal leukoencephalopathy. TCRdb's copy holds only in-frame clones and misses some; the assay was immunoSEQ multiplex PCR. The sample records roughly 29,000 clones, almost 90% being singletons. The specimen comprised PBMCs, sampled from a patient treated with natalizumab. These receptors all come from a human donor with multiple sclerosis. CDR3s include the opening cysteine and the closing phenylalanine or tryptophan. A D gene is named only where the DNA matches it firmly. The size of a clone is reported for some rows only, either as once, few or many, or as a class for expanded clones.

cdr3_length	d_call	v_call	j_call	clone_size	cdr3_aa	cdr3_nt
15	.	TRBV6-6	TRBJ1-5	.	CASSYRVVGNQPQHF	TGTGCCAGCAGTTACAGGGTTGTGGGCAATCAGCCCCAGCATTTT
13	.	TRBV7-2	TRBJ2-5	.	CASSRGSQETQYF	TGTGCCAGCAGCCGTGGCAGCCAAGAGACCCAGTACTTC
11	.	TRBV6-5	TRBJ1-2	.	CAGGNSYGYTF	TGTGCCGGCGGGAACTCCTATGGCTACACCTTC
15	.	TRBV6-1	TRBJ2-7	.	CASRLGDTPYYEQYF	TGTGCCAGCAGGTTAGGGGACACCCCTTACTACGAGCAGTACTTC
17	TRBD1	TRBV11-2	TRBJ1-2	.	CASSLGQGVIVEDGYTF	TGTGCCAGCAGCTTAGGTCAGGGGGTAATAGTGGAGGATGGCTACACCTTC
14	.	TRBV7-2	TRBJ1-1	.	CASTHREGATEAFF	TGTGCCAGCACCCACAGGGAGGGAGCCACTGAAGCTTTCTTT
13	.	TRBV30	TRBJ1-1	.	CAWSTDRHTEAFF	TGTGCCTGGAGTACCGACAGACACACTGAAGCTTTCTTT
18	.	TRBV9	TRBJ2-2	.	CASSVGFRGRSQGGELFF	TGTGCCAGCAGCGTAGGCTTTAGGGGGAGATCCCAAGGCGGGGAGCTGTTTTTT
17	.	TRBV19	TRBJ1-3	few	CASSNPGRWISGNTIYF	TGTGCCAGTAGTAACCCGGGACGGTGGATCTCTGGAAACACCATATATTTT
14	.	TRBV6-9	TRBJ2-7	.	CASNAGGEPYEQYF	TGTGCCAGCAATGCGGGCGGGGAGCCCTACGAGCAGTACTTC
13	.	TRBV7-9	TRBJ2-2	once	CASSRTVIGELFF	TGTGCCAGCAGCAGGACAGTTATCGGGGAGCTGTTTTTT
15	.	TRBV7-2	TRBJ2-7	.	CASRETGTISYEQYF	TGTGCCAGCAGGGAAACCGGGACCATCTCCTACGAGCAGTACTTC
14	.	TRBV19	TRBJ1-3	.	CASSITGGGNTIYF	TGTGCCAGTAGTATAACAGGTGGAGGAAACACCATATATTTT
15	TRBD2	TRBV6-5	TRBJ2-7	.	CASSAGLAGSYEQYF	TGTGCCAGCAGCGCCGGACTAGCGGGCTCCTACGAGCAGTACTTC
12	.	TRBV7-2	TRBJ2-7	few	CASSSTRYEQYF	TGTGCCAGCAGCTCCACCCGCTACGAGCAGTACTTC
12	.	TRBV6-5	TRBJ1-6	.	CASSFQGGTLHF	TGTGCCAGCAGTTTTCAGGGAGGCACCCTCCACTTT
15	.	TRBV7-9	TRBJ1-4	.	CASSSYTAAGEKLFF	TGTGCCAGCAGCTCTTATACAGCCGCCGGTGAAAAACTGTTTTTT
13	.	TRBV6-6	TRBJ1-2	.	CASSHGTDYGYTF	TGTGCCAGCAGTCACGGGACGGACTATGGCTACACCTTC
15	.	TRBV2	TRBJ2-1	.	CAREPRTDAYNEQFF	TGTGCCAGGGAGCCGAGGACAGACGCCTACAATGAGCAGTTCTTC
15	TRBD2	TRBV7-2	TRBJ2-7	.	CASSFLAGGTYEQYF	TGTGCCAGCAGCTTCCTAGCGGGGGGGACCTACGAGCAGTACTTC
19	.	TRBV5-6	TRBJ1-2	few	CASSWGSVDPGISPYGYTF	TGTGCCAGCAGCTGGGGGTCGGTGGATCCGGGGATATCACCCTATGGCTACACCTTC
14	.	TRBV4-3	TRBJ1-5	.	CASSPRVSNQPQHF	TGCGCCAGCAGCCCCAGGGTAAGCAATCAGCCCCAGCATTTT
12	.	TRBV4-1	TRBJ2-7	.	CASSQGNNEQYF	TGCGCCAGCAGCCAAGGCAACAACGAGCAGTACTTC
13	.	TRBV9	TRBJ2-5	.	CASSTRTQETQYF	TGTGCCAGCAGCACTCGAACCCAAGAGACCCAGTACTTC
17	.	TRBV2	TRBJ2-1	.	CASSDTWRDSSYNEQFF	TGTGCCAGCAGTGATACATGGCGGGACAGCTCCTACAATGAGCAGTTCTTC
16	.	TRBV7-6	TRBJ1-4	.	CASSGPFTRPGEKLFF	TGTGCCAGCAGCGGCCCCTTCACAAGGCCGGGGGAAAAACTGTTTTTT
17	.	TRBV10-3	TRBJ1-6	.	CAISEPGTRGFNSPLHF	TGTGCCATCAGTGAGCCAGGGACCAGGGGATTTAATTCACCCCTCCACTTT
12	.	TRBV29-1	TRBJ1-1	.	CSVGHSNTEAFF	TGCAGCGTTGGACACTCGAACACTGAAGCTTTCTTT
17	.	TRBV7-2	TRBJ1-6	.	CASSPAAGGVQNSPLHF	TGTGCCAGCAGCCCCGCCGCGGGGGGGGTCCAGAATTCACCCCTCCACTTT
16	.	TRBV21-1	TRBJ2-2	.	CASSKAERMNTGELFF	TGTGCCAGCAGCAAAGCGGAGCGGATGAACACCGGGGAGCTGTTTTTT
15	TRBD2	TRBV5-1	TRBJ2-5	.	CASSFRLAGPETQYF	TGCGCCAGCAGCTTCCGCCTAGCGGGGCCAGAGACCCAGTACTTC
14	.	TRBV28	TRBJ1-3	.	CASSLAIVGNTIYF	TGTGCCAGCAGTTTAGCCATCGTCGGTAACACCATATATTTT
18	TRBD1	TRBV4-3	TRBJ2-2	.	CASSHGPGGAKLTGELFF	TGCGCCAGCAGCCATGGACCAGGGGGCGCGAAGTTAACCGGGGAGCTGTTTTTT
14	.	TRBV5-1	TRBJ2-7	.	CASSPRQGGGEQYF	TGCGCCAGCAGCCCGCGGCAGGGGGGCGGTGAGCAGTACTTC
15	.	TRBV6-5	TRBJ2-4	once	CASSYSSSSQNIQYF	TGTGCCAGCAGTTACTCCTCCAGTTCCCAAAACATTCAGTACTTC
18	TRBD2	TRBV10-3	TRBJ2-1	.	CAISESVRPTSVRGEQFF	TGTGCCATCAGTGAGTCGGTTCGTCCGACTAGCGTCCGGGGTGAGCAGTTCTTC
19	TRBD2	TRBV28	TRBJ2-7	.	CASSHYPPRRGVVSYEQYF	TGTGCCAGCAGTCATTATCCCCCGCGACGGGGGGTAGTCTCCTACGAGCAGTACTTC
14	TRBD1	TRBV27	TRBJ2-2	.	CASSSTGTTGELFF	TGTGCCAGCAGTTCGACAGGGACGACCGGGGAGCTGTTTTTT
14	.	TRBV7-9	TRBJ2-3	.	CASSLGEGGDTQYF	TGTGCCAGCAGCTTAGGGGAGGGGGGAGATACGCAGTATTTT
15	.	TRBV2	TRBJ1-1	.	CASSVGTLMNTEAFF	TGTGCCAGCAGCGTCGGGACTTTAATGAACACTGAAGCTTTCTTT
17	TRBD1	TRBV19	TRBJ1-5	.	CASSIDRTGYSNQPQHF	TGTGCCAGTAGTATAGACCGGACAGGGTATAGCAATCAGCCCCAGCATTTT
16	.	TRBV10-3	TRBJ1-3	.	CAISESARELRNTIYF	TGTGCCATCAGTGAGTCGGCCAGGGAGTTAAGAAACACCATATATTTT
16	TRBD2	TRBV5-4	TRBJ2-3	.	CASSPRERGGADTQYF	TGTGCCAGCAGCCCACGTGAGCGGGGGGGCGCAGATACGCAGTATTTT
14	TRBD1	TRBV30	TRBJ2-7	.	CAWSPGQGSYEQYF	TGTGCCTGGAGCCCGGGACAGGGATCCTACGAGCAGTACTTC
15	.	TRBV7-7	TRBJ2-2	.	CASSSGAARTGELFF	TGTGCCAGCAGCTCGGGGGCAGCGAGGACCGGGGAGCTGTTTTTT
14	TRBD1	TRBV10-1	TRBJ1-6	.	CASSEGQGSSPLHF	TGCGCCAGCAGTGAGGGACAGGGGAGTTCACCCCTCCACTTT
13	.	TRBV30	TRBJ1-2	.	CAWSVSRNYGYTF	TGTGCCTGGAGTGTGTCCCGAAACTATGGCTACACCTTC
15	.	TRBV7-9	TRBJ2-3	.	CASSFRAPSTDTQYF	TGTGCCAGCAGCTTTAGGGCTCCTAGCACAGATACGCAGTATTTT
14	.	TRBV7-3	TRBJ2-3	.	CASSLTGVGGTQYF	TGTGCCAGCAGCTTAACAGGCGTGGGGGGCACGCAGTATTTT
15	.	TRBV6-5	TRBJ2-2	once	CASSYSGVGAGELFF	TGTGCCAGCAGCTACTCGGGCGTGGGGGCCGGGGAGCTGTTTTTT
15	.	TRBV10-1	TRBJ2-3	.	CASARGDGHTDTQYF	TGCGCCAGCGCCCGCGGGGACGGACACACAGATACGCAGTATTTT
15	.	TRBV9	TRBJ2-3	.	CASSVEGRSTDTQYF	TGTGCCAGCAGCGTAGAAGGCAGAAGCACAGATACGCAGTATTTT
15	.	TRBV7-8	TRBJ1-4	.	CASSLLGATNEKLFF	TGTGCCAGCAGCTTACTGGGGGCAACTAATGAAAAACTGTTTTTT
14	.	TRBV7-2	TRBJ1-5	.	CASSLENRGRTQHF	TGTGCCAGCAGCTTAGAAAACCGGGGCAGGACCCAGCATTTT
18	.	TRBV7-7	TRBJ2-4	.	CASSLCVRQKKLKNIQYF	TGTGCTAGCAGCTTATGCGTGCGACAGAAAAAACTAAAAAACATTCAGTACTTC
16	TRBD2	TRBV4-1	TRBJ2-5	.	CASSQDGGGSQETQYF	TGCGCCAGCAGCCAAGATGGCGGGGGTTCCCAAGAGACCCAGTACTTC
13	.	TRBV5-6	TRBJ2-7	.	CASSLAYLYEQYF	TGTGCCAGCAGCTTGGCGTATCTCTACGAGCAGTACTTC
14	.	TRBV2	TRBJ2-3	.	CASWGAFTTDTQYF	TGTGCCAGCTGGGGGGCATTCACCACAGATACGCAGTATTTT